This TCR beta chain is drawn from a study of blood T cells in healthy people across ages. General study results and limits: TCR beta diversity per million T cells fell roughly linearly with age.

Turning to this clonotype: The target antigen is unknown.

Primers used in a second PCR of about 6 to 11 cycles were a sample-barcoded 5' primer and a J-beta primer mix. No fewer than 3 million CDR3-containing paired-end reads came from each sample. TCRdb reprocessed the 5' RACE reads via MiXCR and lists one record per CDR3 protein. The repertoire holds roughly 680,000 distinct CDR3 sequences, with 45% to 50% as singletons. Investigators took about 9.1 milliliters of peripheral blood from every donor. What was sequenced was blood. The source is a woman in her sixties in good health.

This CDR3 reads CASSSKGPNYGYTF. The CDR3 region has the DNA TGTGCCAGCTCATCCAAAGGACCAAACTATGGCTACACCTTC. V usage is TRBV18 and J usage is TRBJ1-2; no reliable D call. The CDR3 covers 14 residues. The V and J ends lost 5 bases and 2 bases respectively, with 12 bases between them. CDR1 is KGHSH and CDR2 is LQKENI in the germline V gene.